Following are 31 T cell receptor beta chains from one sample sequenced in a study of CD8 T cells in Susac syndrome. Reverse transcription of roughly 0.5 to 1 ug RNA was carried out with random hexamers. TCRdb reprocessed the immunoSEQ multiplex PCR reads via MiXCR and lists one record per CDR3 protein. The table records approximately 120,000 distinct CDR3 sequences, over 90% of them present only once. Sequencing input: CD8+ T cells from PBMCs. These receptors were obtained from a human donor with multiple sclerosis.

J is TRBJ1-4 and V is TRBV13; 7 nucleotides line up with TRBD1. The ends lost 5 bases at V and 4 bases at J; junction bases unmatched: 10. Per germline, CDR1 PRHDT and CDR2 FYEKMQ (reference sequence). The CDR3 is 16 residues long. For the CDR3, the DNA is TGTGCCAGCAGCCTTAGGACAGGCGGCCTTAATGAAAAACTGTTTTTT. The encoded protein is CASSLRTGGLNEKLFF.

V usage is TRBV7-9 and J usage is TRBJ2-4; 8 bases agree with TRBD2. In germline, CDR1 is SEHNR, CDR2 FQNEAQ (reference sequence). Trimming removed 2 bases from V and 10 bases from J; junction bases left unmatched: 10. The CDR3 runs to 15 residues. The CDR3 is CASSLYKREKGIQYF. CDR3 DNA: TGTGCCAGCAGCTTATATAAGCGGGAGAAGGGGATTCAGTACTTC.

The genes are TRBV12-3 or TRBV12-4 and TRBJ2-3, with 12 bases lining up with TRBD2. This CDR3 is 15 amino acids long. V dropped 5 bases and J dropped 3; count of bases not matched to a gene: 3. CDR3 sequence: CASSASGRATDTQYF. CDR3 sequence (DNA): TGTGCCAGCAGTGCTAGCGGGAGGGCGACAGATACGCAGTATTTT.

CDR3 sequence reads: CASSPEGGRELSYEQYF. The CDR3, as DNA: TGTGCCAGCAGCCCAGAGGGGGGGCGGGAGCTATCCTACGAGCAGTACTTC. J is TRBJ2-7 and V is TRBV25-1; D is possibly TRBD2 (7 bases). The CDR3 loop spans 17 amino acids. Deletions cut 6 bases from V and 1 base from J, with 22 bases between. The germline CDR1 and CDR2 sequences are MGHDK and SYGVNS.

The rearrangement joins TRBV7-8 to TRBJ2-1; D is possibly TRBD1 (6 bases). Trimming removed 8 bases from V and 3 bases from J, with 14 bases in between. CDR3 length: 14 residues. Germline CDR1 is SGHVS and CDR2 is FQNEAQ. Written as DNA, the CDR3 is TGTGCCAGCGCCAGGGGCGGAGACTACAATGAGCAGTTCTTC. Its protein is CASARGGDYNEQFF. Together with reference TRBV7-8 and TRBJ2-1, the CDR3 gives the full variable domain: GAGVSQSPRYKVAKRGQDVALRCDPISGHVSLFWYQQALGQGPEFLTYFQNEAQLDKSGLPSDRFFAERPEGSVSTLKIQRTQQEDSAVYLCASARGGDYNEQFFGPGTRLTVL.

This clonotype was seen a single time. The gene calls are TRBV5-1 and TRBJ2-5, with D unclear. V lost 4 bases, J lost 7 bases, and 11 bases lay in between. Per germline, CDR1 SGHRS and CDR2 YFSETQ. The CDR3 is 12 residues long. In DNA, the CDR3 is TGCGCCAGCAGCCTAAAAGGTGCGACCCAGTACTTC. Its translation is CASSLKGATQYF.

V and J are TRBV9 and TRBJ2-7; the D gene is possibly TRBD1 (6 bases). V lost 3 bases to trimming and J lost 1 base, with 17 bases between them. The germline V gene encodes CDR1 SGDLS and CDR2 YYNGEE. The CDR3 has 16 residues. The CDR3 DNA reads TGTGCCAGCAGCGAGGGCAGGGGAACAGGTTCCTACGAGCAGTACTTC. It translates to CASSEGRGTGSYEQYF.

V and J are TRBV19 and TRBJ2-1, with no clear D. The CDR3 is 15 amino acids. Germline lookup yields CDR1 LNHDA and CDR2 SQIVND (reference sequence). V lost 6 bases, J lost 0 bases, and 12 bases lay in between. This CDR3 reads CASSPTQSSYNEQFF. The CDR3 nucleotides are TGTGCCAGTAGCCCGACTCAAAGCTCCTACAATGAGCAGTTCTTC.

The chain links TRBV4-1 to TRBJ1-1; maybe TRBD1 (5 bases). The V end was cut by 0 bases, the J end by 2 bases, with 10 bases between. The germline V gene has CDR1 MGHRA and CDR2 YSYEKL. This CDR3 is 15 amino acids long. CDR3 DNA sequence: TGCGCCAGCAGCCAAGATGGGGCGGGAAACACTGAAGCTTTCTTT. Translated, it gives CASSQDGAGNTEAFF.

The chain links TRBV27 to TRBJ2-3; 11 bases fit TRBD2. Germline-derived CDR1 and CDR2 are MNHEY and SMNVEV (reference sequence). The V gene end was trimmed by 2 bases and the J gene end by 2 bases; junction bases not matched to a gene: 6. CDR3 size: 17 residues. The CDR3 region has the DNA TGTGCCAGCAGTTTAGTGGGGGGACTAGCGGCCACAGATACGCAGTATTTT. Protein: CASSLVGGLAATDTQYF.

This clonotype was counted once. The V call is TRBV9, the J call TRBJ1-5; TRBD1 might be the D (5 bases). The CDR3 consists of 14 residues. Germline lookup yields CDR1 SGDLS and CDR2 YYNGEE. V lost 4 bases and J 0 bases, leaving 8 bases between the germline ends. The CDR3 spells CASSRDDSNQPQHF. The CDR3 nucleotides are TGTGCCAGCAGCCGGGACGATAGCAATCAGCCCCAGCATTTT.

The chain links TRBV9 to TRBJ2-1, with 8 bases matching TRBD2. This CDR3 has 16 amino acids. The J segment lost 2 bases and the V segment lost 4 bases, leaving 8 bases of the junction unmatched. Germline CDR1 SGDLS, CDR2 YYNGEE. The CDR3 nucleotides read TGTGCCAGCAGCTCGAAACCGGGGGGGACCTACAATGAGCAGTTCTTC. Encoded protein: CASSSKPGGTYNEQFF.

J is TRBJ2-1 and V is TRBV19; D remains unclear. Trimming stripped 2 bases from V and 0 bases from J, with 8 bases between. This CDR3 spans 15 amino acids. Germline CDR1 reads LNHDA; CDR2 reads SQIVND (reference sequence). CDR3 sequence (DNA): TGTGCCAGTAGTATAAAGGAGAGCTCCTACAATGAGCAGTTCTTC. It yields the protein CASSIKESSYNEQFF.

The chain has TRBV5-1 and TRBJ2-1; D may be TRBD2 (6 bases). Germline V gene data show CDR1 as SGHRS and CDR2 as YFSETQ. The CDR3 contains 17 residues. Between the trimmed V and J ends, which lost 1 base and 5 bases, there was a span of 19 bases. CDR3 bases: TGCGCCAGCAGCTTGCCCCGTGGGGGAGGTAAGGACAATGAGCAGTTCTTC. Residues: CASSLPRGGGKDNEQFF.

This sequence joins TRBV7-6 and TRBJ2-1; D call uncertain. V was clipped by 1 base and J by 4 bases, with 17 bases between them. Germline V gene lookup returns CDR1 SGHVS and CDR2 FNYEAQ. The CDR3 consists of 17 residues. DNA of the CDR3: TGTGCCAGCAGCTTAGTGGGGTCGGAATCTCATTACAATGAGCAGTTCTTC. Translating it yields CASSLVGSESHYNEQFF.

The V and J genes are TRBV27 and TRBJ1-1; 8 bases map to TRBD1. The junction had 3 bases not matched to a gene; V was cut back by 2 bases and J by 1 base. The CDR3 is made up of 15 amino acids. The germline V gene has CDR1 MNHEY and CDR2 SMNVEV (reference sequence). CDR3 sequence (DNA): TGTGCCAGCAGTTTAGACAGGGGTCCGAACACTGAAGCTTTCTTT. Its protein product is CASSLDRGPNTEAFF.

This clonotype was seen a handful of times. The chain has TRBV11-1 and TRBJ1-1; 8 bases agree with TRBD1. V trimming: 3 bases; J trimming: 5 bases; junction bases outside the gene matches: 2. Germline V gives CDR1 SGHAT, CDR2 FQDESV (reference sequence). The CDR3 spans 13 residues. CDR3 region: CASSLTGVTEAFF. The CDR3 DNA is TGTGCCAGCAGCTTGACAGGGGTTACTGAAGCTTTCTTT.

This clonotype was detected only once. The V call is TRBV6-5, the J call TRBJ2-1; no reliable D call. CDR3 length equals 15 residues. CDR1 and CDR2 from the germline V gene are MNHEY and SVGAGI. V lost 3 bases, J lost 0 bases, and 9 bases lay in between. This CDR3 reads CASSYGRSSYNEQFF. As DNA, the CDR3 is TGTGCCAGCAGTTATGGGCGGAGCTCCTACAATGAGCAGTTCTTC.

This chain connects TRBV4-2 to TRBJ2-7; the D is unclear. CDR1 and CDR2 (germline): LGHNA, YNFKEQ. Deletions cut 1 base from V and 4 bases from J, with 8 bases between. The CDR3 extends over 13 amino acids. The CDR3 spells CASSQAVGYEQYV. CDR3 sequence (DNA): TGTGCCAGCAGCCAAGCAGTGGGTTACGAGCAGTACGTC.

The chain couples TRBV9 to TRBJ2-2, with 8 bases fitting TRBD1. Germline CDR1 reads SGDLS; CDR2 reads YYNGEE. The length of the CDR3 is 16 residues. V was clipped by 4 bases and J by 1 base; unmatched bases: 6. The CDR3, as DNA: TGTGCCAGCAGCATAACGACAGGGGAGAACACCGGGGAGCTGTTTTTT. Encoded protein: CASSITTGENTGELFF.

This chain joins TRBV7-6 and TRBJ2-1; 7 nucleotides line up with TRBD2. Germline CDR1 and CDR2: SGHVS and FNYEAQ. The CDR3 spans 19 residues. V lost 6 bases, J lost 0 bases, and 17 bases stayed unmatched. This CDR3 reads CASSLRESLIVSSYNEQFF. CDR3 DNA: TGTGCCAGCAGTCTGCGGGAGTCCCTCATCGTTAGCTCCTACAATGAGCAGTTCTTC.

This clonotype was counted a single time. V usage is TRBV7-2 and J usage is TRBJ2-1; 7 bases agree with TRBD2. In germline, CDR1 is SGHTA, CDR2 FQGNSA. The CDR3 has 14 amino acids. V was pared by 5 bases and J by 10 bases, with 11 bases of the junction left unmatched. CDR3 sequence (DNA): TGTGCCAGCAGCACACGGACTAGAGGGGAGGAGCAGTTCTTC. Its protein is CASSTRTRGEEQFF.

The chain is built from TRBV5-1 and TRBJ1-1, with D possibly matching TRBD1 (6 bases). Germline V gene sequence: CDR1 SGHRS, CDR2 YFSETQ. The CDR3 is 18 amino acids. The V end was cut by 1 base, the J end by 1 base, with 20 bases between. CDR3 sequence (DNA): TGCGCCAGCAGCTTGAGAGGGGGGCTGGATTTTGGGAACACTGAAGCTTTCTTT. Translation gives CASSLRGGLDFGNTEAFF. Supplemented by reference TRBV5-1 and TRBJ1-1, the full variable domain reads KAGVTQTPRYLIKTRGQQVTLSCSPISGHRSVSWYQQTPGQGLQFLFEYFSETQRNKGNFPGRFSGRQFSNSRSEMNVSTLELGDSALYLCASSLRGGLDFGNTEAFFGQGTRLTVV.

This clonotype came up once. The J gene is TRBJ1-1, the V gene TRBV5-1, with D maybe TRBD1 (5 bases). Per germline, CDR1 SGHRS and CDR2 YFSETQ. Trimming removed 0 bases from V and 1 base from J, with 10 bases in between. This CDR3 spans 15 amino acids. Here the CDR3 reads CASSLERGSNTEAFF. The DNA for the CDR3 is TGCGCCAGCAGCTTGGAAAGGGGTTCGAACACTGAAGCTTTCTTT.

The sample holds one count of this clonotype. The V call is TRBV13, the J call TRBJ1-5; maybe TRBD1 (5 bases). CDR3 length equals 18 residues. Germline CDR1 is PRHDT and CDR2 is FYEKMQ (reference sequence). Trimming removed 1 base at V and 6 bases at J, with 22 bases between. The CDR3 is CASSLAGTVNTKGQPQHF. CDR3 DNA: TGTGCCAGCAGCTTAGCCGGGACTGTTAATACAAAGGGTCAGCCCCAGCATTTT. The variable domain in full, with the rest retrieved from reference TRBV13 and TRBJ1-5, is AAGVIQSPRHLIKEKRETATLKCYPIPRHDTVYWYQQGPGQDPQFLISFYEKMQSDKGSIPDRFSAQQFSDYHSELNMSSLELGDSALYFCASSLAGTVNTKGQPQHFGDGTRLSIL.

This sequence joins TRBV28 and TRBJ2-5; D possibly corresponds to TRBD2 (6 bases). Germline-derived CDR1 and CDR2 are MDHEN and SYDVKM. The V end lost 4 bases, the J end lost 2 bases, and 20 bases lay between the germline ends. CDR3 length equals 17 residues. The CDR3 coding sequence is TGTGCCAGCAGTTCCCCCCAGACCGGGAGTCGGCAAGAGACCCAGTACTTC. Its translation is CASSSPQTGSRQETQYF.

DNA of the CDR3: TGTGCCAGCAGCTTTGGGGACCAGCCCCAGCATTTT. Its protein is CASSFGDQPQHF. This chain uses TRBV5-6 with TRBJ1-5; D possibly corresponds to TRBD1 (5 bases). This CDR3 is built from 12 residues. Germline CDR1 and CDR2: SGHDT and YYEEEE. Trimming took 2 bases from V and 7 from J, leaving 7 bases between them.

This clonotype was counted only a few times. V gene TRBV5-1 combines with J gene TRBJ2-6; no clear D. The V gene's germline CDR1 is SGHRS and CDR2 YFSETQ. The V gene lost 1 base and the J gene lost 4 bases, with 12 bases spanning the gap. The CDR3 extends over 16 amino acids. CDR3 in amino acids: CASSLRNRAGANVLTF. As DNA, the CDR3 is TGCGCCAGCAGCTTGCGCAACCGAGCGGGGGCCAACGTCCTGACTTTC.

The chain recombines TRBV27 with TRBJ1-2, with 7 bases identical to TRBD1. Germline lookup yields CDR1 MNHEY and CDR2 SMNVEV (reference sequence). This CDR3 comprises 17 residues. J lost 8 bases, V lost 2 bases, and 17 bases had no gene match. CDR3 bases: TGTGCCAGCAGTTTAGTGTGGTCAAGGACAGGAACTATGGGCTACACCTTC. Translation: CASSLVWSRTGTMGYTF.

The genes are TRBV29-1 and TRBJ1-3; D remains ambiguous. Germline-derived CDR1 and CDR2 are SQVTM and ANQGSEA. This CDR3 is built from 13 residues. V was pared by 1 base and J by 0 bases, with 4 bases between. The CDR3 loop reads CSVEAASGNTIYF. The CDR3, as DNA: TGCAGCGTTGAAGCAGCCTCTGGAAACACCATATATTTT. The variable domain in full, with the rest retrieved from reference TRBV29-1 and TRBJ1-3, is SAVISQKPSRDICQRGTSLTIQCQVDSQVTMMFWYRQQPGQSLTLIATANQGSEATYESGFVIDKFPISRPNLTFSTLTVSNMSPEDSSIYLCSVEAASGNTIYFGEGSWLTVV.

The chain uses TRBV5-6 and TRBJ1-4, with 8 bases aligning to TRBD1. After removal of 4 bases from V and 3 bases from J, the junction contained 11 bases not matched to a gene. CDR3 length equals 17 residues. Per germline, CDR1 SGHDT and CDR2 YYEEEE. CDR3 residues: CASSPWTGRVANEKLFF. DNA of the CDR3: TGTGCCAGCAGCCCGTGGACAGGGCGCGTGGCTAATGAAAAACTGTTTTTT.